A selection of T cell receptor beta chains follows, all from one sample in a study of T cell repertoires in cytomegalovirus infection. Their recognized antigens are unknown. TCRdb reprocessed the reads with MiXCR, giving one entry per CDR3 protein. The sample has 680,000 or so distinct CDR3 sequences, around a third seen once. The sequencing used cultured PBMCs, collected from culture after CMV antigen stimulation. The receptors derive from a human donor in good health (CMV status not recorded). Some clones in this sample may be carry-over from other donors' samples. Each CDR3 is given without its conserved first and last residue. A D gene is named only where the DNA matches it firmly.

TRBV7-2	TRBJ2-2	.	ASSRRALANTGELF
TRBV7-9	TRBJ1-4	.	ASSAGLYEKLF
TRBV11-2	TRBJ2-3	TRBD2	ATRTSGAFTDTQY
TRBV12-5	TRBJ2-1	.	ASRGPENNEQF
TRBV7-8	TRBJ1-1	.	ASSLGINTEAF
TRBV28	TRBJ2-7	TRBD1	ASSFLRGSYEQY
TRBV12-3/TRBV12-4	TRBJ1-1	.	ASSPGTLPEAF
TRBV19	TRBJ1-4	.	ASSMDPANEKLF
TRBV4-2	TRBJ2-2	TRBD2	ASSPQAGANTGELF
TRBV7-2	TRBJ2-3	.	ASSLEALTDTQY
TRBV11-2	TRBJ2-1	.	ASSSTLGGQAGQF
TRBV30	TRBJ1-2	.	AWRSINYGYT
TRBV6-6	TRBJ2-1	.	ASSYWPWSSYNEQF
TRBV5-4	TRBJ2-3	.	ASSLEPTTDTQY
TRBV12-3/TRBV12-4	TRBJ2-1	TRBD1	ATGQGYNEQF
TRBV20-1	TRBJ2-5	TRBD2	SGNPGTSGGSNQETQY
TRBV10-3	TRBJ2-7	TRBD1	AVLRKQGQGFNEQY
TRBV4-1	TRBJ2-7	TRBD2	ASSHKAGAFNYEQY
TRBV5-6	TRBJ1-1	.	ASSLEGRSEAF
TRBV28	TRBJ1-2	TRBD1	ASSHNKVGQGGYGYT
TRBV20-1	TRBJ1-2	.	SAKKGQDYGYT
TRBV6-5	TRBJ2-3	.	ASSYSATGRGRGDTQY